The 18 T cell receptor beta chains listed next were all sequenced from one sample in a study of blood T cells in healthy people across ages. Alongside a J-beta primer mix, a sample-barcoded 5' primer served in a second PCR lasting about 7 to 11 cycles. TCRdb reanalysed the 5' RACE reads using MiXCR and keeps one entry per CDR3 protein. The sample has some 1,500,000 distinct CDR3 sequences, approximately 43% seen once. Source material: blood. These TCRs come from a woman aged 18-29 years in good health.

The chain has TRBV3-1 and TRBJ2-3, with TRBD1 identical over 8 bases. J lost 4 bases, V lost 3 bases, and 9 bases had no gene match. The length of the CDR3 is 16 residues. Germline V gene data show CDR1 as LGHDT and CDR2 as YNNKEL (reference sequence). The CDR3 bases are TGTGCCAGCAGCCAGTGCACAGGGGGTCAAGCAGATACGCAGTATTTT. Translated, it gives CASSQCTGGQADTQYF.

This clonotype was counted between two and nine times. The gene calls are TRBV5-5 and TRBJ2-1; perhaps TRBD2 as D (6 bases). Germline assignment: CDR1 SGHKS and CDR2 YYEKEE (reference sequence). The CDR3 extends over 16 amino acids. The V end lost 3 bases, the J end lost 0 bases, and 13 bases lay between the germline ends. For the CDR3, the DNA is TGTGCCAGCAGCTGGGGCGGGACTGTCTCCTACAATGAGCAGTTCTTC. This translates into CASSWGGTVSYNEQFF.

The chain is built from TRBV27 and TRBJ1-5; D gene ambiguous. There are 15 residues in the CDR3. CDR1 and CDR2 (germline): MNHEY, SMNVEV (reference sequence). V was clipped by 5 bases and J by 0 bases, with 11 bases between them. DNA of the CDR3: TGTGCCAGCAGTCCCTACTCCTATAGCAATCAGCCCCAGCATTTT. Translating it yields CASSPYSYSNQPQHF.

Written as DNA, the CDR3 is TGTGCCAGCAGTAACCTTCCGGGACTAGCGGGGCCTAGCTCCTACAATGAGCAGTTCTTC. Encoded protein: CASSNLPGLAGPSSYNEQFF. This sequence joins TRBV6-2 or TRBV6-3 and TRBJ2-1, with 13 bases lining up with TRBD2. The CDR3 sequence is 20 residues long. Germline-derived CDR1 and CDR2 are MNHEY and SVGEGT. V dropped 5 bases and J dropped 0; count of bases not matched to a gene: 13.

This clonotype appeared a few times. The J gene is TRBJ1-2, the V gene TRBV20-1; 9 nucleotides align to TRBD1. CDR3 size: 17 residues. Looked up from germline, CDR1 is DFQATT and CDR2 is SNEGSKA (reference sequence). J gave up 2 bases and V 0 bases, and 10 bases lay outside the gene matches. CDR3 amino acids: CSARELTGGTSNYGYTF. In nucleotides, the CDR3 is TGCAGTGCTAGAGAACTTACAGGGGGCACCTCAAACTATGGCTACACCTTC.

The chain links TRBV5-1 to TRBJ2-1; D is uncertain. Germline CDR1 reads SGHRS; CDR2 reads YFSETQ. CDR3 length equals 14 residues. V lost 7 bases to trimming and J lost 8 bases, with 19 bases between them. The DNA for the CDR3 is TGCGCCAGCCGCCCCCAGCCTGGGTTCGATGAGCAGTTCTTC. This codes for CASRPQPGFDEQFF. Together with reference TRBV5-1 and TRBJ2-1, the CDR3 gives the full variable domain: KAGVTQTPRYLIKTRGQQVTLSCSPISGHRSVSWYQQTPGQGLQFLFEYFSETQRNKGNFPGRFSGRQFSNSRSEMNVSTLELGDSALYLCASRPQPGFDEQFFGPGTRLTVL.

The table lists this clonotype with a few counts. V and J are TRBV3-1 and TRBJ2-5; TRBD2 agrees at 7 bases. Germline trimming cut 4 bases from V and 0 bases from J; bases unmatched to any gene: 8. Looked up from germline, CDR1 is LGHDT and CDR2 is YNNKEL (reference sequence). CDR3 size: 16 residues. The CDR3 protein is CASSPLRAGYQETQYF. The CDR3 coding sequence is TGTGCCAGCAGCCCTCTTCGAGCGGGGTACCAAGAGACCCAGTACTTC.

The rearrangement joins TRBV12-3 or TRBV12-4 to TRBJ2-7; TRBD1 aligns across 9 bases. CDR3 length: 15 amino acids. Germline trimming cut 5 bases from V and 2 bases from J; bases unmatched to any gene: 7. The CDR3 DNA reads TGTGCCAGCAGTAGCCGGGACAGGGTACCCTACGAGCAGTACTTC. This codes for CASSSRDRVPYEQYF.

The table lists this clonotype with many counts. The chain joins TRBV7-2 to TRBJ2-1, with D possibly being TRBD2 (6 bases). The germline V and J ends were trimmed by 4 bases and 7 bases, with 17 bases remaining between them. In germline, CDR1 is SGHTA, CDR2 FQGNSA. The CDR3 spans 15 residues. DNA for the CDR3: TGTGCCAGCAGCTCTGTCGGTTTCGGGAGAAATGAGCAGTTCTTC. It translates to CASSSVGFGRNEQFF.

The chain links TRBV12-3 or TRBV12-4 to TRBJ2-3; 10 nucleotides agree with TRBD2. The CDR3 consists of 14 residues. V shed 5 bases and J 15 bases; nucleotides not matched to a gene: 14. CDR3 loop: CASSRTSGPDTEYF. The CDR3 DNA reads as TGTGCCAGCAGTCGGACTAGCGGACCAGATACGGAATATTTT.

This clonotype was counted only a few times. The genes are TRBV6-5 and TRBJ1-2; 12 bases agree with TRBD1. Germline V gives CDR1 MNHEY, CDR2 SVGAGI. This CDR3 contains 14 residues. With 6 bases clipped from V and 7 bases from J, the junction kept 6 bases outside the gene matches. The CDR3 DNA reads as TGTGCCAGCAGAGAGGGGACAGGGGGCCTTGGCTACACCTTC. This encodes CASREGTGGLGYTF.

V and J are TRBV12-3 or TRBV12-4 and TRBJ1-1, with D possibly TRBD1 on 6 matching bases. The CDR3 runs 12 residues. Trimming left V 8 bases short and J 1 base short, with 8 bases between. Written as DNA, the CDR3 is TGTGCCAGCGAACAGGGGAACACTGAAGCTTTCTTT. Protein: CASEQGNTEAFF.

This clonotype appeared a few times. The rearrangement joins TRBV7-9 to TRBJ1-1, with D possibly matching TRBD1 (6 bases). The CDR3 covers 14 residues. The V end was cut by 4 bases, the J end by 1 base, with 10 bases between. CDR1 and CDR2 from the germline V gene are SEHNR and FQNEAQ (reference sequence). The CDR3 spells CASSWGAGNTEAFF. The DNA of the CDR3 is TGTGCCAGCAGCTGGGGGGCGGGGAACACTGAAGCTTTCTTT.

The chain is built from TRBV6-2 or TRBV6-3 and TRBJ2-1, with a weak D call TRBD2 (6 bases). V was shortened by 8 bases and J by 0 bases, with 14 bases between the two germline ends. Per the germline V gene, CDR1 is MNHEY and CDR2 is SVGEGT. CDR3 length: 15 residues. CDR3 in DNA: TGTGCCAGCGTCCGGAAGGAGGGCTCCTACAATGAGCAGTTCTTC. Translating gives CASVRKEGSYNEQFF.

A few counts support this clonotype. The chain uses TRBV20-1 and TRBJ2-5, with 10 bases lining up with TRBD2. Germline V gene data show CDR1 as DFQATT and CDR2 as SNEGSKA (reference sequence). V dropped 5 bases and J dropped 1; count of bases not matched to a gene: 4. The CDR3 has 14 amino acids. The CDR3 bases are TGCAGTGCTGGAAGCGGGGGGGCCCAAGAGACCCAGTACTTC. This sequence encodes CSAGSGGAQETQYF.

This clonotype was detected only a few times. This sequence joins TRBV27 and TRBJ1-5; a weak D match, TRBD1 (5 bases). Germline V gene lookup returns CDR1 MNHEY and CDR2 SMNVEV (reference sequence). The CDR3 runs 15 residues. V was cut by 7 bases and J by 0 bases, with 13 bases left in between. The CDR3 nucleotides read TGTGCCAGCACCAAGATAGGGGATAGCAATCAGCCCCAGCATTTT. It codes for CASTKIGDSNQPQHF.

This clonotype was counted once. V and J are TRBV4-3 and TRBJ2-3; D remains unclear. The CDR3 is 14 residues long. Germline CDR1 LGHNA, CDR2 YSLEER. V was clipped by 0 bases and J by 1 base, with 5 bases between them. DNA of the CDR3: TGCGCCAGCAGCCAAGAAAAGGGCACAGATACGCAGTATTTT. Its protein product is CASSQEKGTDTQYF.

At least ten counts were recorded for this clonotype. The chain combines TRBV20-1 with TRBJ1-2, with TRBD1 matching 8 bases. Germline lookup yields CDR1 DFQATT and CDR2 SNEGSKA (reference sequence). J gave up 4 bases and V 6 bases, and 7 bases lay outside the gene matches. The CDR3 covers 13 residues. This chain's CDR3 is CSALDRGGYGYTF. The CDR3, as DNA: TGCAGTGCCCTCGACAGGGGAGGCTATGGCTACACCTTC.